This T cell receptor beta chain was obtained from a study of shared clonotypes between healthy human individuals. The donors, all of them Caucasian adults, lived in Nashville, Tennessee. As concerns this clone: The antigen is not known.

It was at deep level that the assay was run. TCRdb's table, derived via immunoSEQ multiplex PCR, lists solely in-frame clones and lacks some. Of millions of clones in the sample, approximately 95% were seen once. Study conclusions and caveats: Larger estimated richness was generally seen in naive subsets than in memory subsets.

This CDR3 has 14 residues. Germline-derived CDR1 and CDR2 are KGHSH and LQKENI. V was clipped by 3 bases and J by 8 bases; unmatched bases: 6. This sequence was found in a man between 18 and 29 years old in good health. Some clones in this sample may be carry-over from other donors' samples. The sample comprised naive CD4+ T cells from PBMCs. The subset is: CD45RA+ positively selected. The chain carries TRBV18 and TRBJ1-2; TRBD1 matches at 10 bases. The CDR3 DNA is TGTGCCAGCTCACCGGACAGGGGGAAGGTGGGCTACACCTTC. This encodes CASSPDRGKVGYTF.